Listed below are T cell receptor beta chains from one sample, sequenced in a study of blood T cell repertoires in COVID-19. Profiling relied on immunoSEQ multiplex PCR, and the TCRdb table lists in-frame clones only, not all of them. The profile shows about 180,000 clones, about three quarters of them singletons. The sequencing sample was made of peripheral blood. The receptors shown here come from an elderly woman with COVID-19, enrolled during active disease. Both conserved end residues are part of each CDR3. Fields, in order: J gene, D gene, V gene, CDR3 protein. The D gene is left open where the match is weak.

TRBJ2-7,-,TRBV7-9,CASSPNPYEQYF
TRBJ1-1,TRBD1,TRBV3-1/TRBV3-2,CASSLNRDRRPEAFF
TRBJ1-2,TRBD1,TRBV27,CASRWTGGLGYTF
TRBJ2-5,-,TRBV20-1,CSARGGETQYF
TRBJ2-3,-,TRBV18,CASSRVGGIADTQYF
TRBJ2-1,-,TRBV7-2,CASSLDRGSYNEQFF
TRBJ2-1,-,TRBV2,CASSGAFGVEQFF
TRBJ2-2,-,TRBV7-2,CASKAGRASGELFF
TRBJ2-1,TRBD1,TRBV3-1/TRBV3-2,CASSRGQGLNEQFF
TRBJ2-3,TRBD2,TRBV11-2,CASSLRSALAGTDTQYF